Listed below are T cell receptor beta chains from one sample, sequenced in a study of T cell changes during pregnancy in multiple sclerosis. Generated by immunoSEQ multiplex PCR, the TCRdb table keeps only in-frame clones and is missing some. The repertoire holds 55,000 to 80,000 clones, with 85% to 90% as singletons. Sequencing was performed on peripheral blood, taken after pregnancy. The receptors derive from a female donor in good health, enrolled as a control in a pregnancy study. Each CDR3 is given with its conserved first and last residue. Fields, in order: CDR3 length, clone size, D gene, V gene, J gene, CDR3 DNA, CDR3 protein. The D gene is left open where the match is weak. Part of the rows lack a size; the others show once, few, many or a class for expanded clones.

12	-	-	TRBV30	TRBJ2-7	TGTGCCTGGAGTTTGTCTAATTACGAGCAGTACTTC	CAWSLSNYEQYF
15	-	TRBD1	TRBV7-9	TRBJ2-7	TGTGCCAGCAGCTCCCCCCAGGGACAGTACCACGAGCAGTACTTC	CASSSPQGQYHEQYF
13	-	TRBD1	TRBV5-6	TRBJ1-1	TGTGCCAGCAGCTCTTTGACAGGGTTTGAAGCTTTCTTT	CASSSLTGFEAFF
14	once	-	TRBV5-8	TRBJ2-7	TGTGCCAGCAGCTGGCAGGGTTCCACATACGAGCAGTACTTC	CASSWQGSTYEQYF
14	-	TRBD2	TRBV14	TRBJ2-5	TGTGCCAGTCGAAGAGCGGGAGGAGGGGAGACCCAGTACTTC	CASRRAGGGETQYF
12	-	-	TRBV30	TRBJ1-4	TGTGCCTGGACGGGGAAAAATGAAAAACTGTTTTTT	CAWTGKNEKLFF
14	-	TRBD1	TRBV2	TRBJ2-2	TGTGCCAGCAGCGGGGAACAGGGGACCGGGGAGCTGTTTTTT	CASSGEQGTGELFF
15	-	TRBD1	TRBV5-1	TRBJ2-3	TGCGCCAGCAGCTATACGGGACAGGGCGCAGATACGCAGTATTTT	CASSYTGQGADTQYF
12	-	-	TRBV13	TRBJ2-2	TGTGCCAGCAGCATACAATACGGGGAGCTGTTTTTT	CASSIQYGELFF
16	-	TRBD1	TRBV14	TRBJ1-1	TGTGCCAGCAGCCCACGGGGCAGGGGGCGGTGGACTGAAGCTTTCTTT	CASSPRGRGRWTEAFF
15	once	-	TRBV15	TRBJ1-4	TGTGCCACCAGCAGATCCAGGGGCTTGAATGAAAAACTGTTTTTT	CATSRSRGLNEKLFF
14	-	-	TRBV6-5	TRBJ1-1	TGTGCCAGCAGTCCCGGTGTTACGAACACTGAAGCTTTCTTT	CASSPGVTNTEAFF
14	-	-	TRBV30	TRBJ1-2	TGTGCCTGGAGTGGACAGATAGCTAACTATGGCTACACCTTC	CAWSGQIANYGYTF
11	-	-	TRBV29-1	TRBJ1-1	TGCAGCGTGGTGACAGGCCCCGAAGCTTTCTTT	CSVVTGPEAFF
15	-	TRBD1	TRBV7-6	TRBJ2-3	TGTGCCAGCAGCACAGGGGTCACTAGCACAGATACGCAGTATTTT	CASSTGVTSTDTQYF
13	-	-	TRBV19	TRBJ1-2	TGTGCCAGTAGTATAGCATCAGGGAATGGCTACACCTTC	CASSIASGNGYTF
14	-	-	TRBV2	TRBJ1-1	TGTGCCAGCAGTCTCTTAGAGTCGAGGACTGAAGCTTTCTTT	CASSLLESRTEAFF
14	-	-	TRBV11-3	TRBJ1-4	TGTGCCAGCAGCTTCGAGGCAACTAATGAAAAACTGTTTTTT	CASSFEATNEKLFF
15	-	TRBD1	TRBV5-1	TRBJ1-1	TGCGCCAGCAGCTTGGCCGGGACAGGGCGGACTGAAGCTTTCTTT	CASSLAGTGRTEAFF
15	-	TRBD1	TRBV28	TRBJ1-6	TGTGCCAGCATCACTCCGGGACAGGGGATCGAGGCCCTCCACTTT	CASITPGQGIEALHF
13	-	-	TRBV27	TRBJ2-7	TGTGCCAGCAGTTTCGACAGCTCCTACGAGCAGTACTTC	CASSFDSSYEQYF
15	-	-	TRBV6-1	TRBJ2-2	TGTGCCAGCAACCCAGAAGGGGGATCCACCGGGGAGCTGTTTTTT	CASNPEGGSTGELFF
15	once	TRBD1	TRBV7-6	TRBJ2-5	TGTGCCAGCAAAGTAGGGCCAGGGGGCCGGGAGACCCAGTACTTC	CASKVGPGGRETQYF
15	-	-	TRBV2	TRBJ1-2	TGTGCCAGCAGCTTGAAGGCGGAGTACTACTATGGCTACACCTTC	CASSLKAEYYYGYTF
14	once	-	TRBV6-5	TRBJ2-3	TGTGCCAGCAGTTCCCTTGTTCCCACAGATACGCAGTATTTT	CASSSLVPTDTQYF
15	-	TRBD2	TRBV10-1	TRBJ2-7	TGCGCCAGCAGGGTTGGCGGGAGGGCCACCTACGAGCAGTACTTC	CASRVGGRATYEQYF
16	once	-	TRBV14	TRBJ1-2	TGTGCCAGCAGCCAAGATGCTCAGACAACTAACTATGGCTACACCTTC	CASSQDAQTTNYGYTF
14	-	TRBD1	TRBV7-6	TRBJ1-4	TGTGCCAGCAGCTTACGGCAGGGGGACGAAAAACTGTTTTTT	CASSLRQGDEKLFF
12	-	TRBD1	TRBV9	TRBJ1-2	TGTGCCAGCAGCGCGGACAGGCATGGCTACACCTTC	CASSADRHGYTF
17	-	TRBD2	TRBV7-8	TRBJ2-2	TGTGCCAGCAGCTGGACCGGACTAGCGAAGAACACCGGGGAGCTGTTTTTT	CASSWTGLAKNTGELFF
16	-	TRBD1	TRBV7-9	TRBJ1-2	TGTGCCAGCAGCTTAGATGTCCCAGGGGGCAACTATGGCTACACCTTC	CASSLDVPGGNYGYTF
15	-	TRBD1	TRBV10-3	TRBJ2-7	TGTGCCATCAGTGTGGATGAGGGCAGGGGGTACGAGCAGTACTTC	CAISVDEGRGYEQYF
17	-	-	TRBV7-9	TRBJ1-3	TGTGCCAGCAGCCCACGAGGAAGCGACCGCTCTGGAAACACCATATATTTT	CASSPRGSDRSGNTIYF
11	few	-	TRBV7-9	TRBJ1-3	TGTGCCAGTAACTCTGGAAACACCATATATTTT	CASNSGNTIYF
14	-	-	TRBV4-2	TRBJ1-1	TGTGCCAGCAGCCCCATTGGAGGGGACACTGAAGCTTTCTTT	CASSPIGGDTEAFF
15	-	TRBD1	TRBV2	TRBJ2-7	TGTGCCAGCAGACCACCGGGACAGGGGGCCGGGGAGCAGTACTTC	CASRPPGQGAGEQYF
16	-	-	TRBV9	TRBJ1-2	TGTGCCAGCAGCGTGGACATGGACCTTTATAACTATGGCTACACCTTC	CASSVDMDLYNYGYTF
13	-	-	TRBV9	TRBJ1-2	TGTGCCAGCAGCGTAGACAGGATAGATGGCTACACCTTC	CASSVDRIDGYTF